This is a list of T cell receptor beta chains from one sample in a study of OX40 agonist ivuxolimab in advanced cancers. Some clones are missing from TCRdb's copy, which holds only in-frame ones; the method was immunoSEQ multiplex PCR. The sample holds roughly 42,000 clones, 85% to 95% seen once. The sample in question was CD4+ or CD8+ T cells sorted from blood, obtained in a trial of the OX40 agonist ivuxolimab. Receptors originate from an adult with an advanced solid tumor such as melanoma, head and neck, liver or kidney cancer. The CDR3 runs from the conserved cysteine through the conserved F or W. The D gene is left open where the match is weak. Some rows mark clone size as missing; the rest say once, few, many or name a class of expanded clone.

D	J	V	size	CDR3	DNA
-	TRBJ2-6	TRBV14	once	CASSPTGYSGANVLTF	TGTGCCAGCAGCCCAACAGGGTACTCTGGGGCCAACGTCCTGACTTTC
-	TRBJ2-1	TRBV19	-	CASSDIPKSQNEQFF	TGTGCCAGTAGTGACATCCCGAAATCCCAAAATGAGCAGTTCTTC
TRBD1	TRBJ1-5	TRBV4-1	-	CASSRDRGNNQPQHF	TGCGCCAGCAGCCGGGACAGGGGCAACAATCAGCCCCAGCATTTT
TRBD1	TRBJ2-3	TRBV15	-	CATSGRDRGLGTDTQYF	TGTGCCACCAGCGGCCGGGACAGGGGGCTTGGCACAGATACGCAGTATTTT
-	TRBJ2-1	TRBV21-1	once	CASSNRYNEQFF	TGTGCCAGCAGTAACCGATACAATGAGCAGTTCTTC
-	TRBJ1-2	TRBV23-1	-	CASSQLGGDEGPYGYTF	TGCGCCAGCAGTCAACTCGGAGGGGATGAGGGTCCCTATGGCTACACCTTC
TRBD2	TRBJ2-7	TRBV15	-	CATSRPGLPYEQYF	TGTGCCACCAGCAGACCGGGACTACCCTACGAGCAGTACTTC
-	TRBJ2-7	TRBV5-1	-	CASSLARAGAISYEQYF	TGCGCCAGCAGCTTGGCTAGGGCGGGCGCTATCTCCTACGAGCAGTACTTC
-	TRBJ2-3	TRBV10-1	once	CASSEKVWEDTQYF	TGCGCCAGCAGTGAGAAGGTCTGGGAAGATACGCAGTATTTT
TRBD2	TRBJ2-1	TRBV19	-	CASSAGGSYNEQFF	TGTGCCAGTAGTGCGGGGGGCTCCTACAATGAGCAGTTCTTC